This entry lists 20 T cell receptor delta chains sequenced from one sample in a study of gamma-delta T cells after stem cell transplantation. TCRdb made new clone calls on the RT-PCR reads using CATT. The top ten clones hold around 25% of a sample with about 2,900 delta-chain clones, approximately 30% of them seen once. Sequencing was done on a sample of gamma-delta T cells. These receptors were collected from a human donor. It is not recorded whose cells these are; they may come from a transplant donor.

Concerning this clone: A much larger clone lies a single base off, so this may be a read error. Other DNA sequences in the same sample also yield this CDR3. This chain links TRDV2 with TRDJ1; possible D gene TRDD3, 5 bases. V lost 0 bases and J 2 bases, leaving 18 bases between the germline ends. Per germline, CDR1 GEAIGNYY and CDR2 EKD. CDR3 length: 17 residues. The CDR3 DNA reads TGTGCCTGTGACACCGTTAGGGGGTACGGGTATACCGATAAACTCATCTTT. Translating gives CACDTVRGYGYTDKLIF.

In this sample, this clone turned up a few times. With only one base between it and a far larger clone, this is likely a read error. V gene TRDV1 combines with J gene TRDJ1; 8 bases are a match to TRDD3. In germline, CDR1 is TSWWSYY, CDR2 QGS. The CDR3 is 19 amino acids. The CDR3 here is CALAPCTGDTPLYTDKPIF. For the CDR3, the DNA is TGTGCTCTTGCGCCGTGTACTGGGGATACCCCCCTGTACACCGATAAACCCATCTTT.

On this clone: With a far larger clone one base away, a read error is the likely cause. The J gene is TRDJ3, the V gene TRDV2; tentatively, D is TRDD2 (6 bases). Trimming removed 6 bases from V and 0 bases from J, with 26 bases in between. The germline CDR1 and CDR2 sequences are GEAIGNYY and EKD. The CDR3 has 21 residues. CDR3 residues: CACNQAGASSLPSWDTRQMFF. Written as DNA, the CDR3 is TGTGCCTGTAACCAAGCGGGGGCTTCCTCTCTTCCCTCCTGGGACACCCGACAGATGTTTTTC.

This clone ranks as medium-sized. The V gene is TRDV2, the J gene TRDJ4; 10 bases agree with TRDD3. The CDR3 is made up of 17 amino acids. The V gene's germline CDR1 is GEAIGNYY and CDR2 EKD. The trim removed 1 base at V and 0 bases at J, leaving 10 bases unmatched. CDR3 nucleotide sequence: TGTGCCTGTGACACGATTCTCCTGGGGGATATGGCCAGACCCCTGATCTTT. Protein sequence: CACDTILLGDMARPLIF.

This clone is judged large. The identical CDR3 is also encoded by other nucleotide sequences in the sample. V gene TRDV2 combines with J gene TRDJ1; TRDD3 aligns across 10 bases. Germline V lookup: CDR1 GEAIGNYY, CDR2 EKD. V trimming: 1 base; J trimming: 5 bases; junction bases outside the gene matches: 9. There are 16 residues in the CDR3. The CDR3 coding sequence is TGTGCCTGTGACACGCTAGGAGGGGGATACGTTGATAAACTCATCTTT. As protein: CACDTLGGGYVDKLIF.

As regards this clone: The protein that TCRdb holds for this DNA derives from a much larger clone and differs from the translated DNA at residue 11, which likely indicates a read error; the protein shown here is translated from the DNA. This chain uses TRDV2 with TRDJ1; 8 positions match TRDD3. CDR3 length: 17 residues. CDR1 and CDR2 from the germline V gene are GEAIGNYY and EKD. V was clipped by 6 bases and J by 3 bases; unmatched bases: 17. CDR3 region: CACLRLGGSSWSDKLIF. For the CDR3, the DNA is TGTGCCTGTCTGAGACTGGGGGGATCGAGTTGGTCCGATAAACTCATCTTT.

This clone was counted a few times. This chain links TRDV2 with TRDJ1; 11 nucleotides match TRDD3. Germline loops: CDR1 GEAIGNYY, CDR2 EKD. This CDR3 is 18 amino acids long. The trim removed 3 bases at V and 0 bases at J, leaving 11 bases unmatched. The CDR3 spells CACDDVGDTGGNTDKLIF. CDR3 DNA: TGTGCCTGTGACGACGTGGGGGATACGGGCGGAAACACCGATAAACTCATCTTT.

This clone turned up a few times. A far larger clone is just one base off, so this is likely a read error. This sequence joins TRDV2 and TRDJ3, with D possibly matching TRDD3 (6 bases). Germline V gene data show CDR1 as GEAIGNYY and CDR2 as EKD. The CDR3 covers 18 residues. CDR3 sequence reads: CACDQVTLGSWGTRQMFF. In DNA, the CDR3 is TGTGCCTGTGACCAAGTTACCTTGGGCTCCTGGGGCACCCGACAGATGTTTTTC.

As regards this clone: Distinct nucleotide sequences in the sample also encode this CDR3. V gene TRDV2 combines with J gene TRDJ1, with TRDD3 matching 10 bases. V shed 3 bases and J 0 bases; nucleotides not matched to a gene: 6. The CDR3 loop spans 16 amino acids. Germline V gene sequence: CDR1 GEAIGNYY, CDR2 EKD. The DNA of the CDR3 is TGTGCCTGTGACGCTATGACTGGGGGATACACCGATAAACTCATCTTT. Translating gives CACDAMTGGYTDKLIF.

In the case of this clone: Compared with germline, one end of the junction differs, possibly owing to a read error. The chain couples TRDV2 to TRDJ3; 8 bases match TRDD3. The CDR3 is made up of 21 amino acids. Germline V CDR1 and CDR2: GEAIGNYY, EKD. This CDR3 is CACGILGGTKASSWDTRRMFF. The DNA for the CDR3 is TGTGCCTGTGGCATACTGGGGGGGACAAAGGCGAGCTCCTGGGACACCCGACGGATGTTTTTC.

The chain combines TRDV2 with TRDJ1; 11 positions agree with TRDD3. V was pared by 0 bases and J by 1 base, with 15 bases of the junction left unmatched. The CDR3 sequence is 20 residues long. The germline CDR1 and CDR2 sequences are GEAIGNYY and EKD. This CDR3 reads CACDTVGLGDTGAVTDKLIF. CDR3 DNA: TGTGCCTGTGACACCGTGGGGTTGGGGGATACGGGCGCAGTCACCGATAAACTCATCTTT.

A word on this clone: TCRdb has a much larger clone's protein, which differs at residue 13 from the translation of this DNA, likely because of a read error; what is shown is the protein translated from the DNA. The chain employs TRDV2 and TRDJ1; D perhaps matches TRDD3 (6 bases). The V gene's germline CDR1 is GEAIGNYY and CDR2 EKD. The CDR3 length is 17 residues. DNA for the CDR3: TGTGCCTGTGATCCTCTCACTGGGAAGAATTACACCGGTAAACTCATCTTT. It specifies CACDPLTGKNYTGKLIF.

This clone is labeled large. The V call is TRDV2, the J call TRDJ1, with 8 bases aligning to TRDD3. This CDR3 comprises 20 residues. Germline-derived CDR1 and CDR2 are GEAIGNYY and EKD. Losses at the gene ends were 1 base for V and 4 bases for J; bases not matched to a gene: 22. Here the CDR3 reads CACDTLRLGDWDKLDDKLIF. CDR3 in DNA: TGTGCCTGTGACACTCTCCGCTTGGGGGATTGGGACAAGCTCGACGATAAACTCATCTTT.

This clone counts as medium-sized. The gene calls are TRDV2 and TRDJ1; 9 bases match TRDD3. CDR3 length: 18 amino acids. Germline loops: CDR1 GEAIGNYY, CDR2 EKD. V shed 3 bases, J shed 0 bases, and the junction held 13 bases outside the gene matches. CDR3 sequence reads: CACDAIKSWGIHTDKLIF. The CDR3 DNA reads TGTGCCTGTGACGCCATTAAGAGCTGGGGGATTCACACCGATAAACTCATCTTT.

With regard to this clone: A far larger clone lies a single base away; this is likely a read error. This same CDR3 is encoded by further DNA sequences in the sample. J is TRDJ1 and V is TRDV2; D is unresolved. The CDR3 is made up of 18 amino acids. The germline gives CDR1 GEAIGNYY, CDR2 EKD. CDR3 bases: TGTGCCTGTGACACCCTGCTGACACCGAATTCATACACCGATAAGCTCATCTTT. Residues: CACDTLLTPNSYTDKLIF.

This clone appeared a few times. The chain is built from TRDV2 and TRDJ1, with TRDD3 as a possible D gene (5 bases). The CDR3 has 18 amino acids. V was cut by 0 bases and J by 2 bases, with 21 bases left in between. CDR1 and CDR2 from the germline V gene are GEAIGNYY and EKD. DNA for the CDR3: TGTGCCTGTGACACCGTAGGGGAGAGGGGGCCACCAACCGATAAACTCATCTTT. Its protein product is CACDTVGERGPPTDKLIF.

By share of the sample, this clone is medium-sized. This chain links TRDV2 with TRDJ1; TRDD3 matches 9 bases. The germline V gene encodes CDR1 GEAIGNYY and CDR2 EKD. J lost 3 bases, V lost 3 bases, and 4 bases had no gene match. The CDR3 totals 14 residues. CDR3 nucleotide sequence: TGTGCCTGTGACTTGCTGGGGGATTCCGATAAACTCATCTTT. Translated, it gives CACDLLGDSDKLIF.

This clone has just a few counts. The chain has TRDV1 and TRDJ1; 7 nucleotides line up with TRDD3. Germline V CDR1 and CDR2: TSWWSYY, QGS. V lost 4 bases and J lost 0; bases outside the gene matches: 17. The CDR3 totals 19 residues. The CDR3 nucleotides read TGTGCTCTTGGGGGAAGACCCTTACTGGGGAAGGGGGACACCGATAAACTCATCTTT. Protein: CALGGRPLLGKGDTDKLIF.

This clone is labeled as medium-sized. This chain links TRDV1 with TRDJ1; D might be TRDD3 (5 bases). The CDR3 totals 16 residues. V lost 2 bases and J 0 bases, leaving 13 bases between the germline ends. Per germline, CDR1 TSWWSYY and CDR2 QGS. The CDR3 DNA is TGTGCTCTTGGGGAATGGAGGGGGTCAAACACCGATAAACTCATCTTT. This translates into CALGEWRGSNTDKLIF.

The chain has TRDV2 and TRDJ1, with 9 nucleotides matching TRDD3. The CDR3 extends over 22 amino acids. Trimming cost V 0 bases and J 0 bases; bases outside gene matches: 22. The germline V gene has CDR1 GEAIGNYY and CDR2 EKD. The DNA of the CDR3 is TGTGCCTGTGACACCCATTACGCTACTGGGGGACCTACCTCCAAGTACACCGATAAACTCATCTTT. This codes for CACDTHYATGGPTSKYTDKLIF.